The entry that follows covers one T cell receptor (beta chain) sequence. Using immunoSEQ multiplex PCR, the repertoire was profiled, and TCRdb retains in-frame clones only, with some absent. In the table there are 75,000 to 85,000 clones, 85% to 95% of which are singletons. This entry belongs to a study of T cell changes during pregnancy in multiple sclerosis. Sequences were derived from peripheral blood, sampled in the second trimester of pregnancy. This sequence was found in a female donor with multiple sclerosis, enrolled in a pregnancy study.

CDR3 amino acids: CASSEGGLRGRQPQHF. DNA for the CDR3: TGTGCCAGCAGTGAAGGGGGGCTGAGGGGCCGACAGCCCCAGCATTTT. The chain joins TRBV6-1 to TRBJ1-5; D is perhaps TRBD1 (6 bases). The CDR3 runs 16 residues. Germline CDR1 MNHNS, CDR2 SASEGT. V was cut by 1 base and J by 7 bases, with 17 bases left in between.